This is a list of T cell receptor beta chains from one sample in a study of blood T cell repertoires in COVID-19. Generated by immunoSEQ multiplex PCR, the TCRdb table keeps only in-frame clones and is missing some. The repertoire includes hundreds of thousands of clones, 86% of them detected once, and around 1.4% sits in the top ten. Sample: peripheral blood. The source of these receptors is a woman in her thirties with active or convalescent COVID-19. The CDR3 runs from the conserved cysteine through the conserved F or W. The D gene is left open where the match is weak. A row's size may be missing; if present it is once, few, many or a size class.

CDR3 DNA,CDR3 protein,V gene,J gene,CDR3 length,clone size,D gene
TGTGCCAGCAGGGGGAGCTCCTACGAGCAGTACTTC,CASRGSSYEQYF,TRBV27,TRBJ2-7,12,NA,NA
TGTGCCAGCAGTTTATCGGGACAGTCTAATGAAAAACTGTTTTTT,CASSLSGQSNEKLFF,TRBV27,TRBJ1-4,15,NA,TRBD1
TGTGCCAGCAGCACTAGAAATAGCTCCTACGAGCAGTACTTC,CASSTRNSSYEQYF,TRBV5-4,TRBJ2-7,14,NA,NA
TGTGCCAGCAGCTTGGTTGGTACCAGCGAGCAGTACTTC,CASSLVGTSEQYF,TRBV5-5,TRBJ2-7,13,once,NA
TGTGCCAGCAGCGTAGATGGGAGTAATCAGCCCCAGCATTTT,CASSVDGSNQPQHF,TRBV9,TRBJ1-5,14,NA,NA
TGTGCCATCAGTGAGTGGACAGGGCAAAACACTGAAGCTTTCTTT,CAISEWTGQNTEAFF,TRBV10-3,TRBJ1-1,15,NA,TRBD1
TGTGCCAGCAGTTTAGGGGGAATCGGGGGAGGGGTCTACGAGCAGTACTTC,CASSLGGIGGGVYEQYF,TRBV27,TRBJ2-7,17,NA,TRBD2
TGTGCCAGCAGCCCCCGTGGAACAGGGGGTTACAATGAGCAGTTCTTC,CASSPRGTGGYNEQFF,TRBV9,TRBJ2-1,16,NA,TRBD1
TGTGCCAGCAGTTACACGCGGGAGGATAGGACCCAGTACTTC,CASSYTREDRTQYF,TRBV6-5,TRBJ2-5,14,NA,TRBD2
TGTGCCAGCAGCTTAGCACTGATTGAATCCTACGAGCAGTACTTC,CASSLALIESYEQYF,TRBV11-2,TRBJ2-7,15,NA,NA
TGTGCCAGTATCGGCGGCGGTTTCACAGATACGCAGTATTTT,CASIGGGFTDTQYF,TRBV19,TRBJ2-3,14,NA,NA
TGTGCCAGCAGCCCCAGGGGGCTTGGCGAGCAGTACTTC,CASSPRGLGEQYF,TRBV3-1/TRBV3-2,TRBJ2-7,13,NA,TRBD1
TGTGCCAGCAGCTTAGCACGGGGTGGCTGGACTGAAGCTTTCTTT,CASSLARGGWTEAFF,TRBV5-8,TRBJ1-1,15,NA,NA